A selection of T cell receptor beta chains follows, all from one sample in a study of blood T cells in healthy people across ages. TCRdb called the 5' RACE reads again in MiXCR, with one record for every CDR3 protein. In the table there are under 1,100,000 distinct CDR3 sequences, around 27% of which are singletons. These data were also reused for a study on T cells of mothers and their children.

What was sequenced was blood. The receptors were gathered from a girl aged 2-10 years in good health. Both conserved end residues are part of each CDR3. The D gene is left open where the match is weak. Size is stated for part of the rows, as once, few or many counts, or as a class when the clone is expanded.

J | V | size | length | D | DNA | CDR3
TRBJ1-1 | TRBV6-1 | NA | 12 | TRBD1 | TGTGCCAGCGACAGGGGCGCCACTGAAGCTTTCTTT | CASDRGATEAFF
TRBJ2-5 | TRBV5-1 | NA | 15 | TRBD2 | TGCGCCAGCAGCAGTGAGGGACTAGCGGGAGTTGAGCAGTACTTC | CASSSEGLAGVEQYF
TRBJ2-7 | TRBV27 | few | 14 | NA | TGTGCCAGCAGTCCCCTTTACTCGGTCTACGAGCAGTACTTC | CASSPLYSVYEQYF
TRBJ1-2 | TRBV28 | NA | 16 | NA | TGTGCCAGCAGTTTAGTATTATGGGGCAGGGACTATGGCTACACCTTC | CASSLVLWGRDYGYTF
TRBJ2-7 | TRBV7-2 | NA | 15 | NA | TGTGCCAGCAGCTCGGTGGCGGGACAGCCCTACGAGCAGTACTTC | CASSSVAGQPYEQYF
TRBJ1-1 | TRBV12-3/TRBV12-4 | NA | 18 | TRBD1 | TGTGCCAGCAGTCTTTTAAAAACAGGGGTTTATTTAGGCACTGAAGCTTTCTTT | CASSLLKTGVYLGTEAFF
TRBJ2-7 | TRBV6-6 | NA | 12 | NA | TGTGCCAGCGCGGGTTTCTCCTACGAGCAGTACTTC | CASAGFSYEQYF
TRBJ2-5 | TRBV7-9 | NA | 14 | NA | TGTGCCAGCAGCTCGACCGACAGCCAAGAGACCCAGTACTTC | CASSSTDSQETQYF
TRBJ2-7 | TRBV29-1 | NA | 13 | TRBD1 | TGCAGCGCCATAGGACAGGGCTCCTACGAGCAGTACTTC | CSAIGQGSYEQYF
TRBJ2-1 | TRBV3-1 | many | 11 | NA | TGTGCCAGCAGCCAAGGGAATGAGCAGTTCTTC | CASSQGNEQFF
TRBJ1-4 | TRBV27 | few | 13 | NA | TGTGCCAGCAGTCCCCTTCCGGGTGAAAAACTGTTTTTT | CASSPLPGEKLFF
TRBJ2-7 | TRBV7-9 | few | 14 | NA | TGTGCCAGCAGCTTAGCCGAGACAGACTACGAGCAGTACTTC | CASSLAETDYEQYF
TRBJ2-1 | TRBV5-5 | few | 14 | NA | TGTGCCAGCAGCTTGGGAATCCCCCACAATGAGCAGTTCTTC | CASSLGIPHNEQFF
TRBJ2-3 | TRBV9 | few | 15 | NA | TGTGCCAGCAGCTTTACTCGGAGCCCCACAGATACGCAGTATTTT | CASSFTRSPTDTQYF
TRBJ1-2 | TRBV7-2 | NA | 15 | NA | TGTGCCAGCAGCTCGTTGGGGGAGGAGGGATATGGCTACACCTTC | CASSSLGEEGYGYTF
TRBJ2-5 | TRBV3-1 | NA | 15 | TRBD1 | TGTGCCAGCAGCCAGTCCAGGGGGCCCCAAGAGACCCAGTACTTC | CASSQSRGPQETQYF
TRBJ2-7 | TRBV13 | NA | 13 | NA | TGTGCCAGCACCCAAGGAAGTAGGCCCGAGCAGTACTTC | CASTQGSRPEQYF
TRBJ2-5 | TRBV7-9 | NA | 13 | NA | TGTGCCAGCAGCTTCGAGAGTCAAGAGACCCAGTACTTC | CASSFESQETQYF
TRBJ2-7 | TRBV28 | few | 14 | NA | TGTGCCAGCAGATTGGCGGGCCCCCTTGGGGAGCAGTACTTC | CASRLAGPLGEQYF
TRBJ2-4 | TRBV5-1 | NA | 19 | TRBD2 | TGCGCCAGCAGCCCCTGGACTAGCGGGGGGGCCGGTCCCAAAAACATTCAGTACTTC | CASSPWTSGGAGPKNIQYF
TRBJ1-2 | TRBV20-1 | few | 14 | NA | TGCAGTGCTAGTATTGTTGGACGGGGATTCGGCTACACCTTC | CSASIVGRGFGYTF
TRBJ2-2 | TRBV7-2 | NA | 15 | NA | TGTGCCAGCAGGAGGGCCTCTAGAGATTCCGGGGAGCTGTTTTTT | CASRRASRDSGELFF
TRBJ2-2 | TRBV6-6 | NA | 15 | NA | TGTGCCAGCAGATTACAGGTTTGGGACACCGGGGAGCTGTTTTTT | CASRLQVWDTGELFF
TRBJ2-1 | TRBV20-1 | many | 16 | NA | TGCAGTGCTAGAAATCCCGGCGCTAGCTCCTACAATGAGCAGTTCTTC | CSARNPGASSYNEQFF
TRBJ2-3 | TRBV7-9 | NA | 15 | NA | TGTGCCAGCAGCTTAGCGGAGGGGAATGGGGATACGCAGTATTTT | CASSLAEGNGDTQYF
TRBJ2-1 | TRBV29-1 | NA | 15 | TRBD2 | TGCAGCGTTGAACTAGCGGGTAGCTCCTACAATGAGCAGTTCTTC | CSVELAGSSYNEQFF
TRBJ2-1 | TRBV7-2 | NA | 15 | NA | TGTGCCAGCAGCTTAGACGGCGGGGTCTACAATGAGCAGTTCTTC | CASSLDGGVYNEQFF
TRBJ1-2 | TRBV5-6 | NA | 15 | TRBD1 | TGTGCCAGCAGCTTACCCGGGACAGGGGTTCGCGGCTACACCTTC | CASSLPGTGVRGYTF
TRBJ2-7 | TRBV20-1 | few | 14 | TRBD2 | TGCAGTGCTAGAGGCGGACTAGCGAGAACCGAGCAGTACTTC | CSARGGLARTEQYF
TRBJ2-6 | TRBV5-1 | NA | 16 | NA | TGCGCCAGCAGCTTAGCGACGGATTCTGGGGCCAACGTCCTGACTTTC | CASSLATDSGANVLTF
TRBJ2-7 | TRBV12-5 | NA | 12 | NA | TGTGCTAGTGGGAGACAGAGCTACGAGCAGTACTTC | CASGRQSYEQYF
TRBJ2-5 | TRBV28 | NA | 13 | NA | TGTGCCAGCAGTTCAGGACACAGAGAGACCCAGTACTTC | CASSSGHRETQYF
TRBJ1-5 | TRBV27 | NA | 12 | TRBD1 | TGTGCCAGCAGTTCCGACAGGGCCCAGTGGCATTTT | CASSSDRAQWHF
TRBJ2-2 | TRBV5-4 | few | 15 | NA | TGTGCCAGCAGCGCTTATGGGGCGCCCACCGGGGAGCTGTTTTTT | CASSAYGAPTGELFF
TRBJ2-3 | TRBV15 | few | 19 | NA | TGTGCCACCAGCAGAACAGGGGGGGGAGCGGGGCCCTATACAGATACGCAGTATTTT | CATSRTGGGAGPYTDTQYF
TRBJ2-1 | TRBV6-2/TRBV6-3 | many | 11 | NA | TGTGCCAGCAGTTGGTACAATGAGCAGTTCTTC | CASSWYNEQFF
TRBJ2-4 | TRBV12-3/TRBV12-4 | many | 16 | NA | TGTGCCAGCAGTTTAACGGGGTTACTAGCCAAAAACATTCAGTACTTC | CASSLTGLLAKNIQYF
TRBJ1-1 | TRBV29-1 | few | 12 | NA | TGCAGCGGACTAGGGGAGAACACTGAAGCTTTCTTT | CSGLGENTEAFF
TRBJ2-7 | TRBV29-1 | NA | 11 | NA | TGCAGCGGTGACTCAATCTACGAGCAGTACTTC | CSGDSIYEQYF
TRBJ2-5 | TRBV10-3 | few | 13 | TRBD2 | TGTGCCATCAGTGGGACTAGCAGTGAGACCCAGTACTTC | CAISGTSSETQYF
TRBJ2-5 | TRBV20-1 | NA | 14 | TRBD1 | TGCAGTGCTAGTACCGGGACAGAACAAGAGACCCAGTACTTC | CSASTGTEQETQYF
TRBJ2-4 | TRBV6-5 | NA | 13 | NA | TGTGCCAGCAGTTACCTCGACCGGGGTGAATGGTACTTC | CASSYLDRGEWYF
TRBJ2-1 | TRBV29-1 | few | 13 | TRBD2 | TGCAGCGTTGGCCGGCTAGCGGAGAATGAGCAGTTCTTC | CSVGRLAENEQFF
TRBJ2-7 | TRBV5-1 | few | 14 | TRBD1 | TGCGCCAGTAGCTATGTGGACAGGGGGAACGAGCAGTACTTC | CASSYVDRGNEQYF
TRBJ1-2 | TRBV28 | few | 18 | TRBD1 | TGTGCCAGCAGTCCGACCCTCCCTGGGACAGGACGTGTCTCTGGCTACACCTTC | CASSPTLPGTGRVSGYTF
TRBJ2-7 | TRBV6-6 | NA | 12 | NA | TGTGCCAGCAGGGGGAACAAGTACGAGCAGTACTTC | CASRGNKYEQYF
TRBJ1-1 | TRBV7-9 | few | 13 | NA | TGTGCCAGCAGCCCCCCGGGGGCGCCTGAAGCTTTCTTT | CASSPPGAPEAFF
TRBJ2-4 | TRBV28 | NA | 13 | NA | TGTGCCAGCAGTCCCCGGGACTTTCCCACCCAGTACTTC | CASSPRDFPTQYF
TRBJ2-2 | TRBV27 | NA | 14 | NA | TGTGCCAGCAGTTCTGGAGGACTCACCGGGGAGCTGTTTTTT | CASSSGGLTGELFF